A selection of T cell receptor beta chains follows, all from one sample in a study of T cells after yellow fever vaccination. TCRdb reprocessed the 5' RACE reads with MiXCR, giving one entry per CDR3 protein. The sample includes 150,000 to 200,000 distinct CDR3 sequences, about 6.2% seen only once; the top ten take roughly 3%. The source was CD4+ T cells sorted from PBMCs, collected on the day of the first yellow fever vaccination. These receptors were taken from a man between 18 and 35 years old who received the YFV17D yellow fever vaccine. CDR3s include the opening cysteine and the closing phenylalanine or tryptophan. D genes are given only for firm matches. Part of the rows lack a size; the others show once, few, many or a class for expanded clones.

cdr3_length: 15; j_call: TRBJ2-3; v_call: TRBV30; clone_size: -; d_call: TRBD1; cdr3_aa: CAWNLETGVTDTQYF; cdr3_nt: TGTGCCTGGAATCTAGAGACAGGGGTGACAGATACGCAGTATTTT
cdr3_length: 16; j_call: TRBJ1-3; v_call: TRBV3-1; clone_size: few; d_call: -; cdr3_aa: CASSQVGASSGNTIYF; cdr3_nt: TGTGCCAGCAGCCAAGTCGGGGCAAGCTCTGGAAACACCATATATTTT
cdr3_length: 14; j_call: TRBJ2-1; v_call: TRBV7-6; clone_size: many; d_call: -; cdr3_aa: CASSRGAGYNEQFF; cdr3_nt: TGTGCCAGCAGCCGAGGAGCAGGGTACAATGAGCAGTTCTTC
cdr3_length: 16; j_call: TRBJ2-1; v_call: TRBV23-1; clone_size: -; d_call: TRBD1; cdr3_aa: CASSPRPPGQDNEQFF; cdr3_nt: TGCGCCAGCAGTCCACGCCCGCCGGGACAGGACAATGAGCAGTTCTTC
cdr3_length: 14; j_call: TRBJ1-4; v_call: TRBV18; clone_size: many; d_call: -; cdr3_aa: CASSPRRENEKLFF; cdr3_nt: TGTGCCAGCTCACCGAGGAGGGAAAATGAAAAACTGTTTTTT
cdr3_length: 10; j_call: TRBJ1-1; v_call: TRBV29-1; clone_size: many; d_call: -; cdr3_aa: CSVGEGKAFF; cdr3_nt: TGCAGCGTTGGAGAAGGGAAAGCTTTCTTT
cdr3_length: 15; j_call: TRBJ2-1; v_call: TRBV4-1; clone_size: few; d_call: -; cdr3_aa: CASSQGLAQGYEQFF; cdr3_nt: TGCGCCAGCAGCCAAGGCCTCGCCCAAGGCTATGAGCAGTTCTTC
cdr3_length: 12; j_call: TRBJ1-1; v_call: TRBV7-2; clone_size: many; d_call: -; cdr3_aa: CASSLVWGGPFF; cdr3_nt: TGTGCCAGCAGCTTAGTATGGGGAGGGCCTTTCTTT
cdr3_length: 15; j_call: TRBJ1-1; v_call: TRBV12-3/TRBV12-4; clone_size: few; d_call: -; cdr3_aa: CASSLMWGMNTEAFF; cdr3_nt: TGTGCCAGCAGTTTGATGTGGGGCATGAACACTGAAGCTTTCTTT
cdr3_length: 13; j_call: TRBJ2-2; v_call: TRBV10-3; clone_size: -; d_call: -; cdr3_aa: CAIRGPEAGELFF; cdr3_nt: TGTGCCATCAGGGGTCCCGAGGCCGGGGAGCTGTTTTTT
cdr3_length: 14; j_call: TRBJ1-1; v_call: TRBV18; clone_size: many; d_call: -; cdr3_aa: CASSPPSLNTEAFF; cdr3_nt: TGTGCCAGCTCACCACCGTCGCTGAACACTGAAGCTTTCTTT
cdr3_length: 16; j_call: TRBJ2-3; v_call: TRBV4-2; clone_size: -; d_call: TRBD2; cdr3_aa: CASSQAPTSGEDAQYF; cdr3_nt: TGTGCCAGCAGCCAAGCCCCGACTAGCGGGGAAGATGCGCAGTATTTT
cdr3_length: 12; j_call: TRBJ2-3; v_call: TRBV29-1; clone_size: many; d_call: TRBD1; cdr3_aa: CSAGGFTDTQYF; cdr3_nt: TGCAGCGCAGGGGGCTTCACAGATACGCAGTATTTT
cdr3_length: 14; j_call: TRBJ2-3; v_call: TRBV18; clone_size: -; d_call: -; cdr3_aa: CASSPRQGADTQYF; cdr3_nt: TGTGCCAGCTCACCCCGGCAGGGTGCAGATACGCAGTATTTT
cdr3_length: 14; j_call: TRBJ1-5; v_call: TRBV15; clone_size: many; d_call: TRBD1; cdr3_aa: CATSRGGGRQPQHF; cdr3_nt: TGTGCCACCAGCAGAGGAGGGGGCCGGCAGCCCCAGCATTTT
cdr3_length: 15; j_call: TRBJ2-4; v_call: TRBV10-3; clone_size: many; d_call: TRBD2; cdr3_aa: CAISESGGSGNIQYF; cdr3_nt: TGTGCCATCAGTGAGTCCGGGGGGTCAGGGAACATTCAGTACTTC
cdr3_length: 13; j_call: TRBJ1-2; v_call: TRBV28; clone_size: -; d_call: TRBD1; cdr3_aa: CASSLGQAYGYTF; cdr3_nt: TGTGCCAGCAGCCTGGGACAGGCCTATGGCTACACCTTC
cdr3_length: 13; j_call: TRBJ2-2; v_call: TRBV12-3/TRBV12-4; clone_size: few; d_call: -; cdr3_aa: CASSLATAGELFF; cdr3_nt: TGTGCCAGCAGTTTAGCCACCGCCGGGGAGCTGTTTTTT
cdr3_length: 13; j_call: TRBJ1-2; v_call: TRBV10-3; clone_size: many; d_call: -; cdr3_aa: CAISVEPNYGYTF; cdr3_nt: TGTGCCATCAGTGTGGAGCCTAACTATGGCTACACCTTC
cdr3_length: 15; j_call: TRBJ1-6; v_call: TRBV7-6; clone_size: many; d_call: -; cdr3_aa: CASSRGPGRNSPLHF; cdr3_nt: TGTGCCAGCAGCCGAGGTCCAGGGCGAAATTCACCCCTCCACTTT
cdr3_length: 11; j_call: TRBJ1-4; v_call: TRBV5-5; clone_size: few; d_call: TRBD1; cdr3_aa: CASRRDSKLFF; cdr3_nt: TGTGCCAGCAGGCGGGACAGCAAACTGTTTTTT
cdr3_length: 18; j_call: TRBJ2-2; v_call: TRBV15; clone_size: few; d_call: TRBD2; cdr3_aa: CATSRDTGLAGDTGELFF; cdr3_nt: TGTGCCACCAGCAGAGATACGGGACTAGCGGGAGACACCGGGGAGCTGTTTTTT
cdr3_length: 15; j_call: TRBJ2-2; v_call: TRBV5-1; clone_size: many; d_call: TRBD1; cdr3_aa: CASSPTGGTTGELFF; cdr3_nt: TGCGCCAGCAGCCCGACAGGGGGTACCACCGGGGAGCTGTTTTTT
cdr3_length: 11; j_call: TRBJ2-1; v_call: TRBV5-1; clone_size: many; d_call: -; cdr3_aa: CASSLDRAQFF; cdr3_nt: TGCGCCAGCAGCTTGGACAGGGCCCAGTTCTTC
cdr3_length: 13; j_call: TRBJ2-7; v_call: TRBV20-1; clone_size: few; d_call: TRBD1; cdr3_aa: CSARDGTGSEQYF; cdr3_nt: TGCAGTGCTAGAGATGGGACAGGGAGCGAGCAGTACTTC
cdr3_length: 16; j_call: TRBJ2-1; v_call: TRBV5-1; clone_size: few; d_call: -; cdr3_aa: CASSLASGTQGDEQFF; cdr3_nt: TGCGCCAGCAGCTTGGCTTCGGGGACCCAAGGTGATGAGCAGTTCTTC
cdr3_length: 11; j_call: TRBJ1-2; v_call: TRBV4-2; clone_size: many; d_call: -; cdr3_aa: CASSQGGAVTF; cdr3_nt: TGTGCCAGCAGCCAAGGGGGAGCAGTCACCTTC
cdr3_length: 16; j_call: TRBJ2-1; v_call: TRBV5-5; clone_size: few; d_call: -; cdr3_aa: CASSFVATHAYNEQFF; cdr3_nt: TGTGCCAGCAGCTTTGTAGCGACCCACGCCTACAATGAGCAGTTCTTC
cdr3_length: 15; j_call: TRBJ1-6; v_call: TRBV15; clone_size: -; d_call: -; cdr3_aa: CATRKGGDGAQALHF; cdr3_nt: TGTGCCACCCGCAAGGGGGGCGACGGGGCCCAGGCCCTCCACTTT
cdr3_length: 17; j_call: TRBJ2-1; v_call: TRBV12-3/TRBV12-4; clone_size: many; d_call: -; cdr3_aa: CASSGGLQGGSYNEQFF; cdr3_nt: TGTGCCAGCAGTGGGGGGTTGCAGGGTGGCTCCTACAATGAGCAGTTCTTC
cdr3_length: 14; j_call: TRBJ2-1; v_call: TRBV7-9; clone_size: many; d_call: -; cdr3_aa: CASSPRAGKGEQFF; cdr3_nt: TGTGCCAGCAGCCCAAGGGCAGGGAAGGGTGAGCAGTTCTTC
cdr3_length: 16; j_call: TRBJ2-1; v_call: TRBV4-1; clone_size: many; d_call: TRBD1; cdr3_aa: CASSQIHRGLYNEQFF; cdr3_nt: TGCGCCAGCAGCCAGATTCACAGGGGGCTCTACAATGAGCAGTTCTTC
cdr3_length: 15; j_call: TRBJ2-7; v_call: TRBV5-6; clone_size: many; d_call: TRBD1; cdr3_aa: CASSLGGQGGTEQYF; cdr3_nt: TGTGCCAGCAGCTTGGGGGGACAGGGGGGAACCGAGCAGTACTTC
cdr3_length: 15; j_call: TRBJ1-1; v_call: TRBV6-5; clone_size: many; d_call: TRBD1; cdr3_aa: CASSYTGQGNTEAFF; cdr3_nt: TGTGCCAGCAGTTACACCGGACAGGGGAACACTGAAGCTTTCTTT
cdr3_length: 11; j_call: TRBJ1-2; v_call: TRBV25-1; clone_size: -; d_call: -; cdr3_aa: CASSLRDGYTF; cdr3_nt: TGTGCCAGCAGTCTTCGGGATGGCTACACCTTC
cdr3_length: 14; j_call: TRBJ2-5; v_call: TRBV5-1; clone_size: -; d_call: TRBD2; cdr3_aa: CASAPGLAEETQYF; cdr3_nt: TGCGCCAGCGCCCCGGGACTAGCGGAAGAGACCCAGTACTTC
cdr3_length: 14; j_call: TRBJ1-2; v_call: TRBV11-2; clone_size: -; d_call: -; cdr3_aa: CASSLRDLSYGYTF; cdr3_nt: TGTGCCAGCAGCTTAAGGGACCTCAGCTATGGCTACACCTTC
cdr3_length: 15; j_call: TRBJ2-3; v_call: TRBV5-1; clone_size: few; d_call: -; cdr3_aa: CASSHNRGGQDTQYF; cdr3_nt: TGCGCCAGCAGTCATAACAGGGGAGGTCAAGATACGCAGTATTTT
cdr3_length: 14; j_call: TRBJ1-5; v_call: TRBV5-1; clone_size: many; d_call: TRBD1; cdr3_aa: CASSTGVGNQPQHF; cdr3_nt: TGCGCCAGCAGCACAGGGGTTGGCAATCAGCCCCAGCATTTT
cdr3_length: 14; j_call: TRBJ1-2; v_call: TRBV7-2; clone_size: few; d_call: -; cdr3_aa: CASIEARESYGYTF; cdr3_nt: TGTGCCAGCATCGAAGCAAGGGAAAGCTATGGCTACACCTTC
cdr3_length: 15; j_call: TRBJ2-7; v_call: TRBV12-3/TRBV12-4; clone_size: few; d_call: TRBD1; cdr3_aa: CASSILRDRGREQYF; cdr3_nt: TGTGCCAGCAGCATACTCCGGGACAGGGGTCGGGAGCAGTACTTC
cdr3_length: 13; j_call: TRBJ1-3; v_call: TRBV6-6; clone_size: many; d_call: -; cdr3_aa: CASSYWGGNTIYF; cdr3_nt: TGTGCCAGCAGTTACTGGGGGGGAAACACCATATATTTT
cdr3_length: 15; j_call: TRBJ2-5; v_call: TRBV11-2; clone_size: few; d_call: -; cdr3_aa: CASSWMGKRPGTQYF; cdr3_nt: TGTGCCAGCAGCTGGATGGGCAAGCGCCCAGGGACCCAGTACTTC
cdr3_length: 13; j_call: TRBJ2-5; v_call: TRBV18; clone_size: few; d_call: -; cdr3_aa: CASQLPGTETQYF; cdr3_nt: TGTGCCAGCCAACTCCCAGGGACAGAGACCCAGTACTTC
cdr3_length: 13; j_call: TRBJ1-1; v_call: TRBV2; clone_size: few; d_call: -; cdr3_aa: CASSEIEDSEAFF; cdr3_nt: TGTGCCAGCAGCGAGATCGAGGACTCTGAAGCTTTCTTT
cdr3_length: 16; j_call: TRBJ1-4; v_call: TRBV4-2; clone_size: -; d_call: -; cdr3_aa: CASSPPFADSNEKLFF; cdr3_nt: TGTGCCAGCAGCCCACCCTTCGCAGACTCTAATGAAAAACTGTTTTTT
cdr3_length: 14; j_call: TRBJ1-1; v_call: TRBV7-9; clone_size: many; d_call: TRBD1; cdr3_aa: CASSFDRGTTEAFF; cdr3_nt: TGTGCCAGCAGCTTTGACAGGGGAACAACTGAAGCTTTCTTT
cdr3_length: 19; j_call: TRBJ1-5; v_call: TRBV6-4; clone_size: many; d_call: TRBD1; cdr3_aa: CASRSRDSRGFSSNQPQHF; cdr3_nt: TGTGCCAGCAGGTCCCGGGACAGCCGTGGATTTTCCAGCAATCAGCCCCAGCATTTT
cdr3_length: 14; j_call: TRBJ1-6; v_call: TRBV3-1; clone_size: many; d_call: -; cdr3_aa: CASSQGVDNSPLHF; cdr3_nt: TGTGCCAGCAGCCAAGGGGTGGATAATTCACCCCTCCACTTT
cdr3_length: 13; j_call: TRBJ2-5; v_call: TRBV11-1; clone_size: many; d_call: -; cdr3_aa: CASSSQYQETQYF; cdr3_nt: TGTGCCAGCAGTTCCCAGTACCAAGAGACCCAGTACTTC
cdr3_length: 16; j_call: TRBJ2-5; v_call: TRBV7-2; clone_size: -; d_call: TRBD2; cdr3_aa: CASSNAGGGIGETQYF; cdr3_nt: TGTGCCAGCAGCAATGCGGGGGGAGGGATTGGAGAGACCCAGTACTTC
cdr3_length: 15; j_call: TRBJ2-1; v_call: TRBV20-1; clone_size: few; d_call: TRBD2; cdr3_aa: CSARDPWTRASEQFF; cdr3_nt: TGCAGTGCTAGAGATCCATGGACTAGGGCGAGTGAGCAGTTCTTC